This TCR beta chain was captured in a study of Ad26.COV2.S vaccination and SARS-CoV-2 variants. The overall study: Vaccine-arm donor from the placebo-controlled COV1001 Ad26.COV2.S trial. Intramuscular Ad26.COV2.S at 5x10^10 or 1x10^11 viral particles.

Regarding this clone: Its antigen is unknown.

This CDR3 is 16 amino acids long. Germline V CDR1 and CDR2: LNHDA, SQIVND (reference sequence). V trimming: 3 bases; J trimming: 4 bases; junction bases outside the gene matches: 6. Noted treatment: around 19 received Ad26.COV2.S at low or high dose, single or two shots; roughly five received placebo; per-sample allocation not given. Day 63 after the first vaccine or placebo injection was the time point for sampling. A Boston adult aged 18-55 years was the donor. Measured with immunoSEQ multiplex PCR; TCRdb has only the in-frame clones, and not every one. The sample includes about 440,000 clones, 90% of them seen just once. Study-wide results and caveats: People given the vaccine had a wider spike-specific TCR breadth than placebo recipients did.

The specimen was peripheral blood, collected in a trial of Ad26.COV2.S vaccine versus placebo. This chain joins TRBV19 and TRBJ2-2, with 9 nucleotides matching TRBD1. This TCR was recovered from a person between 18 and 65 years old who received the Ad26.COV2.S COVID-19 vaccine or a placebo. The CDR3 DNA sequence: TGTGCCAGTAGTATGGGTACAGGGGGCCCCACCGGGGAGCTGTTTTTT. Protein product: CASSMGTGGPTGELFF.